The clone carrying this TCR beta chain was recorded many times. The antigen is not known. These data are taken from a study of response to subunit inactivated influenza vaccine. TCRdb re-analysed the RT-PCR reads in MiXCR, keeping a single row per CDR3 protein. The sample lists about 650,000 distinct CDR3 sequences; roughly 14% were seen once. This CDR3 region has 14 residues. Germline CDR1 reads SNHLY; CDR2 reads FYNNEI. V was pared by 7 bases and J by 0 bases, with 5 bases of the junction left unmatched. Study findings and constraints: That few new T cells are recruited by each seasonal influenza vaccination was the authors' suggestion.

The V and J genes are TRBV2 and TRBJ2-5; TRBD1 agrees at 7 bases. Source: PBMCs from blood, taken roughly 13 days after vaccination. This clonotype originated in a man in his forties or fifties who received an inactivated influenza vaccine. This CDR3 is CASNRDSYQETQYF. DNA for the CDR3: TGTGCCAGCAATCGGGACAGCTACCAAGAGACCCAGTACTTC.